This TCR beta chain is drawn from a study of CD8+ T cells in alopecia areata. Study summary: The study gave treated patients oral tofacitinib at 5 to 10 mg twice daily.

Following extraction, RNA underwent reverse transcription to cDNA, which served as the sequencing template. Here immunoSEQ multiplex PCR was the method, and the copy in TCRdb shows in-frame clones only, minus some. The table records more than 140,000 clones, around 86% of them present only once. For this clone: This same CDR3 is encoded by further DNA sequences in the sample.

Treatment here: oral pan-JAK inhibitor, 5-10 mg twice daily. Alopecia areata patients provided lesional scalp punch biopsies and peripheral blood, both collected for the study. CDR3 size: 14 residues. CDR1 is SGDLS and CDR2 is YYNGEE in the germline V gene. V was trimmed by 0 bases and J by 2 bases, leaving 9 bases between them. This sequence joins TRBV9 and TRBJ2-7; maybe TRBD1 (6 bases). This receptor was taken from a human donor with alopecia areata. This specimen consisted of CD8+ T cells sorted from blood, obtained at week 4, from a patient treated with tofacitinib. The CDR3 protein is CASSVGTDPYEQYF. Written as DNA, the CDR3 is TGTGCCAGCAGCGTAGGGACAGACCCCTACGAGCAGTACTTC.